This TCR beta chain was identified during a study of shared clonotypes between healthy human individuals. General study results and limits: Represented diversity, genetic and exposure-history alike, was limited by few donors.

Some clones are missing from TCRdb's copy, which holds only in-frame ones; the method was immunoSEQ multiplex PCR. The sample has about 2.2 million clones; 85% to 95% are singletons. CDR1 SGHTA and CDR2 FQGNSA come from the germline V gene. The CDR3 loop spans 17 amino acids. The V segment lost 1 base and the J segment 8 bases; nucleotides outside the gene matches: 11. Turning to this clone: Antigen: not known.

Terminally differentiated effector memory CD45RA+ cells were excluded by CCR7 positive selection of CD45RO-negative cells. Every donor was a Caucasian adult from Nashville, Tennessee. The source of this sequence is a young man in good health. Some clones in this sample may be carry-over from other donors' samples. This rearrangement joins TRBV7-2 to TRBJ1-2; 12 nucleotides match TRBD1. Sequencing was performed on naive CD8+ T cells from PBMCs. The CDR3 coding sequence is TGTGCCAGCAGCTTAGTGGGACAGGGGGCGAGAATGGCGGGCTACACCTTC. Translation: CASSLVGQGARMAGYTF.